This T cell receptor (beta chain) was sequenced for a study of STAT5B mutations in CD4+ large granular lymphocyte leukemia. General study results and limits: Patient CD4-sorted repertoires looked more clonal than healthy CD4+ repertoires, even without putative leukemic clones.

Some clones are missing from TCRdb's copy, which holds only in-frame ones; the method was immunoSEQ multiplex PCR. The sample has approximately 27,000 clones; 81% are singletons. Germline-derived CDR1 and CDR2 are SQVTM and ANQGSEA. The ends were cut back, 0 bases at V and 8 bases at J, with 13 bases in the middle. The CDR3 runs 13 residues. Control samples were healthy donors' buffy coats. Comments on this clone: Its antigen is not known.

The clonotype was recovered from a human donor in good health. The rearrangement joins TRBV29-1 to TRBJ1-2; no firm D call. Source material: CD4+ T cells from blood buffy coats. This chain's CDR3 is CSVEEVGSGGYTF. CDR3 nucleotides: TGCAGCGTTGAAGAGGTCGGTAGCGGGGGCTACACCTTC.